This T cell receptor (beta chain) was found in a study of blood T cell repertoires in COVID-19. Per the authors' pipeline: Estimation of nucleated cell counts relied on the amplification of reference gene primers. Generated by immunoSEQ multiplex PCR, the TCRdb table keeps only in-frame clones and is missing some. The V and J calls and clone size come from that table; D and trimming were worked out from the DNA. The sample carries some 150,000 clones, approximately 88% recorded once. The CDR3 spans 14 residues. The ends were cut back, 0 bases at V and 1 base at J, with 6 bases in the middle. The V gene's germline CDR1 is SGHNT and CDR2 YYREEE (reference sequence).

This clonotype was obtained from a woman in her twenties or thirties with acute COVID-19. The specimen was PBMCs or T cells enriched from blood (not recorded which). The chain is built from TRBV5-4 and TRBJ2-3; D is ambiguous. The CDR3 region is CASSLAAGTDTQYF. CDR3 coding DNA: TGTGCCAGCAGCTTGGCTGCGGGCACAGATACGCAGTATTTT.